This TCR beta chain is drawn from a study of beta chain features in type 1 diabetes. For the study at large: Analysis included 107,917,701 sorted cells drawn from all samples.

The length of the CDR3 is 11 residues. Overall study results and limits: Insertions were fewer and deletions more numerous at VDJ junctions in type 1 diabetes patients.

Investigators reverse transcribed all isolated RNA, so they sequenced expressed TCRB transcripts. Clones were sequenced by immunoSEQ multiplex PCR, and TCRdb holds only the in-frame ones, with some missing. In the table there are under 950,000 clones, around a sixth of which are singletons. This clone was picked up a small number of times. Its antigen is unidentified. This receptor was obtained from a woman aged 18 to 35 in good health. V usage is TRBV21-1 and J usage is TRBJ2-7; TRBD1 is the table's D call and was not checked against the DNA. TRBV21-1 is recorded as a pseudogene. Sequencing input: naive CD4+ T cells from blood. The DNA for the CDR3 is TGTGCCAGCCCAGGGGGCTACGAGCAGTACTTC. Its translation is CASPGGYEQYF.